This T cell receptor (beta chain) was recorded in a study of patients and donors after allogeneic stem cell transplantation. TCRdb processed the RT-PCR reads anew with MiXCR; each CDR3 protein has one entry. The sample carries approximately 99,000 distinct CDR3 sequences, over 30% recorded once. Germline-derived CDR1 and CDR2 are SGHDT and YYEEEE. The CDR3 loop spans 15 amino acids. V was trimmed by 3 bases and J by 7 bases, leaving 16 bases between them. The sequenced sample was blood, either unsorted or a sorted T cell fraction (not recorded which). The clonotype was recovered from a human donor who was either an allogeneic HSCT recipient or a stem cell or donor lymphocyte infusion donor (not recorded which). It is not recorded whose cells these are; they may come from a transplant donor. The rearrangement links TRBV5-6 to TRBJ1-4; a possible D gene is TRBD1 (6 bases). The CDR3, as DNA: TGTGCCAGCAGCTCGGACAGATCTCCATTTGAAAAACTGTTTTTT. Its protein product is CASSSDRSPFEKLFF. Variable domain in full (rest from reference TRBV5-6 and TRBJ1-4): DAGVTQSPTHLIKTRGQQVTLRCSPKSGHDTVSWYQQALGQGPQFIFQYYEEEERQRGNFPDRFSGHQFPNYSSELNVNALLLGDSALYLCASSSDRSPFEKLFFGSGTQLSVL.